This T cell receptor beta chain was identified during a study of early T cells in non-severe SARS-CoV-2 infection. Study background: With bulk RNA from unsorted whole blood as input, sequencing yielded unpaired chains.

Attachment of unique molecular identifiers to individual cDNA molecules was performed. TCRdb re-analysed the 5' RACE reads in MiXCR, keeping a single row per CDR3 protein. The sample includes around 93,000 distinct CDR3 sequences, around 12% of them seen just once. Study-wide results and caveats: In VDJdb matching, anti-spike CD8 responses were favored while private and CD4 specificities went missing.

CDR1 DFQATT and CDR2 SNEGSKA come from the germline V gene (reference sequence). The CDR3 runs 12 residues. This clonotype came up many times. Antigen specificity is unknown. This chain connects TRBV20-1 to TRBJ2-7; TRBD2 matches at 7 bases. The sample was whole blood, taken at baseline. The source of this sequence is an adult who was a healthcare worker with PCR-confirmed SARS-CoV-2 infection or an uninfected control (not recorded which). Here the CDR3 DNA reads TGCAGCATGGGAGGGCCGGCCTACGAGCAGTACTTC. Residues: CSMGGPAYEQYF.